Reported below is one T cell receptor beta chain. Data came from immunoSEQ multiplex PCR; TCRdb stores just in-frame clones and leaves some out. The sample lists about 53,000 clones; more than 75% were seen once. This sample is part of a study of T cell changes during pregnancy in multiple sclerosis. The V gene end was trimmed by 3 bases and the J gene end by 2 bases; junction bases not matched to a gene: 9. This CDR3 contains 17 residues. The germline CDR1 and CDR2 sequences are MNHNS and SASEGT. The rearrangement links TRBV6-1 to TRBJ2-3; 9 nucleotides align to TRBD2. This sequence was found in a female donor with multiple sclerosis, enrolled in a pregnancy study. The specimen comprised CD8+ T cells from peripheral blood mononuclear cells, sampled before pregnancy. The CDR3 coding sequence is TGTGCCAGCAGTGAGGATGTAGCGGGGGCCCACACAGATACGCAGTATTTT. It is translated as CASSEDVAGAHTDTQYF.